Given below is one TCR beta chain in context. The target of this receptor is not known. Base qualities are not at hand, and no much larger clone is one base apart. The data were obtained in a study of a mutant IDH1 vaccine in newly diagnosed glioma (dated by TCRdb to 2020 to 2022). Background on the whole study: The roughly 32 treated patients were approximately 60% male and roughly 40% female, with a mean age of around 40 years. Prior to enrollment, patients had been given standard therapy consisting of radiotherapy alone, temozolomide alone, or radiochemotherapy with temozolomide, with the combination given to most patients. Peripheral blood was collected at six visits: V03 (baseline), V05, V07, V10, V12 and V13. Longitudinal TCRB deep sequencing was done for about two dozen treated patients, wherever samples were available for exploratory analyses. Study-wide conclusions, independent of this receptor: Pseudoprogression appeared unrelated to alterations in the top peripheral T cell clonotypes detected by TCRB sequencing. It was noted by the authors that analyses of patient blood samples could not be reproduced owing to sample limitations. PBMC samples for TCRB deep sequencing were selected based on availability. Vaccine-induced immune responses across multiple MHC alleles were detected in over 85% of patients.

In the paper's terms, the time point label means: baseline, week 1 (first vaccination visit). In the paper's terms, the treatment or condition label means: pre-vaccination baseline after standard-of-care therapy. All donors had newly diagnosed IDH1-mutant astrocytomas of WHO grade 3 or 4 that showed loss of nuclear ATRX. The samples were drawn from NOA16, a multicentre, single-arm, open-label phase I trial in Germany that tested a mutant IDH1 peptide vaccine in humans for the first time. For immunogenicity testing, the blood drawn at visit V03 was used as the baseline sample. Genomic DNA for TCRB sequencing was extracted from EDTA blood using the DNeasy Blood and Tissue Kit. CDR3 length: 15 amino acids, cysteine to phenylalanine. Of all the DNA, just the CDR3 is kept, 45 bases in frame from base 1. According to the germline V gene (reference sequence), CDR1 reads SEHNR and CDR2 reads FQNEAQ. Trimming removed 5 bases from V and 1 base from J, leaving 13 bases between the germline ends.

Receptors were amplified or captured by the immunoSEQ multiplex PCR assay. Following the manufacturer's protocol, the hsTCRB Kit was used to amplify rearranged TCR beta chain sequences. TCRB libraries were sequenced on an Illumina MiSeq. Turning to the authors' computational methods: Demultiplexing, trimming and gene mapping were performed with the kit vendor's proprietary platform. As stored in TCRdb, this immuneACCESS dataset retains in-frame rearrangements with V and J assigned. A fraction of the clones does not appear; measured against another copy, unresolved V genes explain less than half of the discrepancy, and the remainder lacks a known reason. The V and J calls and clone size are taken from that table; D and trimming were inferred from the DNA. In all, the sample holds some 90,000 clones, and about 80% of those were seen once. The leading ten clones occupy less than 6.5% of the sample.

This specimen consisted of PBMCs, obtained from a glioma patient treated with radiotherapy, temozolomide or both. The chain joins TRBV7-9 to TRBJ2-3, and perhaps TRBD2 as D gene, on 6 matching bases. This sequence originates from a man aged 35-49 years with glioma. Some clones in this sample may be carry-over from other donors' samples. The nucleotide sequence is given as TGTGCCAGCAGCAACCCCGGGGGACGCACAGATACGCAGTATTTT. This gives the protein CASSNPGGRTDTQYF. When the CDR3 is completed using the reference TRBV7-9 and TRBJ2-3 genes on either side, the full variable domain is DTGVSQNPRHKITKRGQNVTFRCDPISEHNRLYWYRQTLGQGPEFLTYFQNEAQLEKSRLLSDRFSAERPKGSFSTLEIQRTEQGDSAMYLCASSNPGGRTDTQYFGPGTRLTVL.